This paragraph covers one T cell receptor beta chain sequence. The data were obtained in a study of T cell responses to AZD1222 COVID-19 vaccine. This CDR3 has 14 amino acids. Clones were sequenced by immunoSEQ multiplex PCR, and TCRdb holds only the in-frame ones, with some missing. The data contain some 110,000 clones, about 91% of them singletons. The TCR was taken from an adult who received the AZD1222 COVID-19 vaccine. The sequencing used peripheral blood, collected 28 days after the second AZD1222 dose. This chain links TRBV21-1 with TRBJ1-5; TRBD1, as called in the table, went unchecked against the DNA. TRBV21-1 is reported as a pseudogene. In nucleotides, the CDR3 is TGTGCCAGACGACAGGGGGATGGCAATCAGCCCCAGCATTTT. As protein: CARRQGDGNQPQHF.